The 11 T cell receptor beta chains below come from one sample, sequenced in a study of control samples from healthy donors and cancer patients. Clones were read by immunoSEQ multiplex PCR, and TCRdb kept only the in-frame ones, dropping some. The sample holds some 130,000 clones; 92% are singletons and the top ten take 2% to 2.5%. Sequenced material: blood. These TCRs come from a woman in her 50s in good health.

V and J are TRBV19 and TRBJ1-5, with TRBD1 as a possible D gene (6 bases). Germline V gene lookup returns CDR1 LNHDA and CDR2 SQIVND (reference sequence). Trimming pared 0 bases from V and 3 bases from J, leaving 9 bases between. This CDR3 is built from 15 residues. This chain's CDR3 is CASSIDGQNNQPQHF. CDR3 DNA: TGTGCCAGTAGTATAGACGGACAGAACAATCAGCCCCAGCATTTT.

The chain combines TRBV9 with TRBJ1-3; the D gene is possibly TRBD1 (6 bases). In germline, CDR1 is SGDLS, CDR2 YYNGEE. The V and J ends lost 5 bases and 3 bases respectively, with 15 bases between them. This CDR3 region has 15 residues. CDR3 residues: CASSENPGVGNTIYF. The DNA for the CDR3 is TGTGCCAGCAGTGAGAACCCAGGGGTTGGAAACACCATATATTTT.

This chain joins TRBV6-5 and TRBJ2-3; the D gene is possibly TRBD1 (6 bases). Germline lookup yields CDR1 MNHEY and CDR2 SVGAGI. There are 14 residues in the CDR3. V lost 6 bases, J lost 4 bases, and 14 bases lay in between. CDR3 sequence: CASRNTGHPDTQYF. Written as DNA, the CDR3 is TGTGCCAGCAGGAATACGGGACATCCAGATACGCAGTATTTT.

The J gene is TRBJ2-5, the V gene TRBV28; 10 nucleotides align to TRBD2. The V and J ends lost 5 bases and 1 base, in that order; junction bases with no gene match: 4. Germline assignment: CDR1 MDHEN and CDR2 SYDVKM. This CDR3 spans 15 amino acids. This CDR3 is CASSRTSGLQETQYF. In DNA, the CDR3 is TGTGCCAGCAGTCGGACTAGCGGACTCCAAGAGACCCAGTACTTC.

The chain links TRBV6-5 to TRBJ1-2; D uncertain. The CDR3 is 13 amino acids. Germline CDR1 reads MNHEY; CDR2 reads SVGAGI. The ends were cut back, 0 bases at V and 6 bases at J, with 8 bases in the middle. CDR3 nucleotides: TGTGCCAGCAGTTACTCGAACCTAGATGGCTACACCTTC. Translation: CASSYSNLDGYTF.

The J gene is TRBJ1-1, the V gene TRBV10-3, with 8 bases lining up with TRBD1. CDR3 length equals 12 residues. V dropped 10 bases and J dropped 7; count of bases not matched to a gene: 8. Germline-derived CDR1 and CDR2 are ENHRY and SYGVKD. Written as DNA, the CDR3 is TGTGCCAGCACCCAGGGGGCTAATGAAGCTTTCTTT. It is translated as CASTQGANEAFF.

The rearrangement joins TRBV9 to TRBJ1-1; 7 bases fit TRBD1. The CDR3 runs 13 residues. The germline gives CDR1 SGDLS, CDR2 YYNGEE. The junction had 2 bases not matched to a gene; V was cut back by 1 base and J by 5 bases. CDR3 sequence reads: CASSVSGGTEAFF. CDR3 bases: TGTGCCAGCAGCGTATCAGGGGGAACTGAAGCTTTCTTT. Complete variable domain (other parts from reference TRBV9 and TRBJ1-1): DSGVTQTPKHLITATGQRVTLRCSPRSGDLSVYWYQQSLDQGLQFLIQYYNGEERAKGNILERFSAQQFPDLHSELNLSSLELGDSALYFCASSVSGGTEAFFGQGTRLTVV.

The chain joins TRBV6-2 or TRBV6-3 to TRBJ2-7; D is possibly TRBD2 (5 bases). Germline V gene data show CDR1 as MNHEY and CDR2 as SVGEGT. The CDR3 contains 11 residues. With 6 bases removed from V and 6 bases from J, the gap between germline ends came to 9 bases. The DNA for the CDR3 is TGTGCCAGCAGCGACCGGGGCGAGCAGTACTTC. As protein: CASSDRGEQYF.

The chain carries TRBV24-1 and TRBJ2-2; a possible D gene is TRBD1 (6 bases). This CDR3 contains 14 residues. The germline V and J ends were trimmed by 5 bases and 1 base, with 7 bases remaining between them. Germline values: CDR1 KGHDR, CDR2 SFDVKD. CDR3 loop: CATSGTENTGELFF. The CDR3 DNA is TGTGCCACCAGTGGGACAGAGAACACCGGGGAGCTGTTTTTT.

The rearrangement joins TRBV2 to TRBJ1-2; a weak D match, TRBD1 (6 bases). In germline, CDR1 is SNHLY, CDR2 FYNNEI. There are 14 residues in the CDR3. Trimming took 8 bases from V and 6 from J, leaving 19 bases between them. CDR3: CASGTTGTGNGYTF. In DNA form, the CDR3 reads TGTGCCAGCGGGACAACGGGAACGGGTAATGGCTACACCTTC. The entire variable domain, with the rest obtained from reference TRBV2 and TRBJ1-2, is as follows: EPEVTQTPSHQVTQMGQEVILRCVPISNHLYFYWYRQILGQKVEFLVSFYNNEISEKSEIFDDQFSVERPDGSNFTLKIRSTKLEDSAMYFCASGTTGTGNGYTFGSGTRLTVV.

The rearrangement links TRBV19 to TRBJ1-2; 7 bases agree with TRBD1. CDR1 is LNHDA, CDR2 SQIVND, per germline (reference sequence). V was clipped by 1 base and J by 2 bases; unmatched bases: 4. This CDR3 spans 15 amino acids. The CDR3 sequence: CASSIVWGQNYGYTF. CDR3 coding DNA: TGTGCCAGTAGTATAGTCTGGGGACAGAACTATGGCTACACCTTC.